A selection of T cell receptor beta chains follows, all from one sample in a study of T-cell reconstitution after alpha-beta-depleted transplantation in children. Via MiXCR, TCRdb re-called the PCR reads, giving one row per CDR3 protein. The sample has 200,000 to 250,000 distinct CDR3 sequences; approximately 10% are singletons. This specimen consisted of PBMCs, obtained before TCRalphabeta/CD19-depleted stem cell transplant. Receptors were obtained from a child under two years old with acute myeloid leukemia, due to receive a stem cell transplant. CDR3s include the opening cysteine and the closing phenylalanine or tryptophan.

TRBJ1-2 TRBV29-1 CSVEDISGQGWYGYTF
TRBJ2-2 TRBV20-1 CSARVHRTGELFF
TRBJ2-7 TRBV7-2 CASSWDRLAAYEQYF
TRBJ2-3 TRBV7-9 CATEGSGTDTQYF
TRBJ2-7 TRBV30 CAWSTPLRREFAQYF
TRBJ2-1 TRBV14 CASSQDWAGNEQFF
TRBJ2-7 TRBV12-3/TRBV12-4 CASSPQGDEQYF
TRBJ2-7 TRBV7-9 CASRTDSYEQYF
TRBJ2-1 TRBV7-2 CASSFSGTSYNEQFF
TRBJ2-2 TRBV15 CATFDRGGAGELFF
TRBJ1-6 TRBV9 CASSVGDSYNSPLHF
TRBJ2-2 TRBV4-2 CASSQEPIAAQNTGELFF
TRBJ1-2 TRBV20-1 CSAGPGSNNYGYTF
TRBJ1-1 TRBV29-1 CSVVMNTEAFF
TRBJ2-3 TRBV25-1 CASSQNPRRQGGTDTQYF
TRBJ2-7 TRBV5-1 CASSLEGTVYEQYF
TRBJ2-7 TRBV20-1 CCSGGTGGRSYEQYF
TRBJ2-5 TRBV6-5 CASSFPGTSSLETQYF
TRBJ1-1 TRBV5-1 CAMGSGQPEAFF
TRBJ2-4 TRBV5-1 CASLDSSKNIQYF
TRBJ1-4 TRBV14 CASSARTGANEKLFF
TRBJ1-1 TRBV28 CASLQGEAFF
TRBJ2-7 TRBV20-1 CSASGTGGDEQYF
TRBJ1-5 TRBV2 CASSPQVSSNQPRHF
TRBJ1-3 TRBV14 CASSPRAVISSGNTIYF
TRBJ2-7 TRBV5-4 CASSLAAGGNAYEQYF
TRBJ1-2 TRBV20-1 CSARDQGSYGYTF
TRBJ2-7 TRBV2 CASSENGGRAVQYF
TRBJ2-1 TRBV5-1 CASSLGALNGISEQFF
TRBJ1-1 TRBV6-2/TRBV6-3 CASIQGRQAFF
TRBJ1-2 TRBV20-1 CSSTRGGQEIYGYTF
TRBJ2-3 TRBV5-1 CASSLEGERIDTQYF
TRBJ1-2 TRBV5-5 CASTLSSWDRTNYGYTF
TRBJ2-5 TRBV29-1 CSVEKHSQETQYF
TRBJ1-6 TRBV20-1 CSARDFVGSPLHF
TRBJ2-1 TRBV20-1 CSARLSGRGNNEQFF
TRBJ1-6 TRBV5-1 CASSRDRYNSPLHF
TRBJ1-1 TRBV12-3/TRBV12-4 CASSTLGGRTEAFF
TRBJ1-1 TRBV5-1 CASSLRGLGTEAFF
TRBJ1-3 TRBV19 CASMRDRGRNTIYF
TRBJ1-5 TRBV7-2 CASSETPRSQPQHF
TRBJ2-5 TRBV5-5 CASSLGGTLYQETQYF
TRBJ2-2 TRBV11-2 CASSLLDRETGELFF
TRBJ2-5 TRBV5-5 CASSLGKPQETQYF
TRBJ1-5 TRBV6-5 CASSYGQARNQPQHF
TRBJ2-5 TRBV15 CATSTEVAGVIFRETQYF
TRBJ2-2 TRBV28 CASSLFQGTAYGDTGELFF
TRBJ1-2 TRBV18 CASSPLMGGYTF
TRBJ1-5 TRBV12-3/TRBV12-4 CASSPREGAGNQPQHF
TRBJ2-3 TRBV7-3 CASSFTGGLAITDTQYF
TRBJ1-5 TRBV12-3/TRBV12-4 CASSDRVSQPQHF
TRBJ2-3 TRBV11-2 CASSPFANTQYF
TRBJ1-1 TRBV28 CASRASYRGPVNTEAFF
TRBJ1-2 TRBV4-2 CASSQAPDSSYGYTF
TRBJ1-1 TRBV27 CASSGKSNTEAFF